The clone carrying this TCR beta chain was seen a handful of times. CDR1 and CDR2 (germline): SGDLS, YYNGEE. The CDR3 runs to 15 residues. J lost 0 bases, V lost 2 bases, and 1 base had no gene match. The sample is drawn from a study of T cells in Graves' hyperthyroidism and ophthalmopathy. The study left out patients who had uncontrolled infection, other autoimmune disease, pregnancy or lactation. RNA transcripts served as the template for amplifying TCR beta CDR3 regions. First-round RT-PCR of the TCR CDR3 relied on the HTBI primer set. One entry per CDR3 protein, called by TCRdb with MiXCR from the multiplex PCR reads. The sample yields 310,000 or so distinct CDR3 sequences, around 15% seen once.

The origin of this receptor is a woman aged 60 to 75 with Graves' ophthalmopathy. The chain links TRBV9 to TRBJ2-1, with 8 bases lining up with TRBD2. The sample consisted of blood. CDR3 nucleotide sequence: TGTGCCAGCAGCGTCCGGGAGGGCTCCTACAATGAGCAGTTCTTC. Amino acid sequence: CASSVREGSYNEQFF.